This T cell receptor beta chain appears in the sequencing data of a study of tumor-infiltrating lymphocytes in primary liver carcinoma. Overall study results and limits: With p = 0.039, the top-250-clone fraction in tumors significantly exceeded that in blood.

This clonotype was seen repeatedly, ten times or more. Its antigen is still unknown. A primer matching the constant region was used to make TCR beta cDNA from 500 to 650 ng of total RNA. Employing slightly modified ARM-PCR, three nested multiplex PCR rounds were run, and these gave rise to the TCR beta libraries. The two initial PCR rounds, 9 to 11 cycles each, used TRBV1-TRBV30 forward and C-beta reverse primers. One entry per CDR3 protein results from TCRdb running MiXCR on the multiplex PCR reads. The sample consists of roughly 100,000 distinct CDR3 sequences, around two thirds of them appearing once. Unsorted bulk tissue, roughly 20-33 mg of it, served as the source for co-extraction of RNA and DNA. All patients had surgically resected primary liver carcinoma. The patients, who had chronic HBV infection, were treatment-naive (untreated). Over 75% of the cells were viable tumor cells in every tumor sample.

This CDR3 contains 14 residues. Germline loops: CDR1 MNHNY, CDR2 SVGAGI (reference sequence). Losses at the gene ends were 6 bases for V and 6 bases for J; bases not matched to a gene: 7. Sequences were obtained from liver tumor tissue from sampling region 5. The sample's subset: tumor region T5, tumor centre. This clonotype was sampled from a woman aged 60-75 years with primary liver carcinoma and hepatitis B virus infection. This sequence joins TRBV6-6 and TRBJ2-3; 9 nucleotides match TRBD2. CDR3 protein: CASSPGLAMDTQYF. DNA for the CDR3: TGTGCCAGCAGCCCCGGACTAGCGATGGATACGCAGTATTTT.